These 11 T cell receptor beta chains share one sample of origin, sequenced in a study of OX40 agonist ivuxolimab in advanced cancers. Some clones are missing from TCRdb's copy, which holds only in-frame ones; the method was immunoSEQ multiplex PCR. Of some 85,000 clones listed, 87% are singletons. Sequences were derived from CD4+ or CD8+ T cells sorted from blood, sampled in a trial of the OX40 agonist ivuxolimab. These receptors came from an adult with an advanced solid tumor such as melanoma, head and neck, liver or kidney cancer.

The sample holds one count of this clone. V usage is TRBV18 and J usage is TRBJ2-3, with 7 bases lining up with TRBD2. This CDR3 comprises 13 residues. V was clipped by 3 bases and J by 4 bases; unmatched bases: 1. CDR1 KGHSH and CDR2 LQKENI come from the germline V gene. DNA for the CDR3: TGTGCCAGCTCACCTGCGGGAGCAGATACGCAGTATTTT. Its protein product is CASSPAGADTQYF.

The genes are TRBV29-1 and TRBJ1-1, with D tentatively TRBD1 (6 bases). Germline CDR1 is SQVTM and CDR2 is ANQGSEA. V lost 1 base and J lost 11, with 14 bases in between. This CDR3 is 12 amino acids long. The CDR3 DNA sequence: TGCAGCGTTGAAGTGGGGGCGAGGGTGGCTTTCTTT. Translated, it gives CSVEVGARVAFF.

Comments on this clone: At one boundary the junction diverges from the germline segment, which might be a read error. The chain carries TRBV7-2 and TRBJ2-1; 9 bases agree with TRBD2. Looked up from germline, CDR1 is SGHTA and CDR2 is FQGNSA. The CDR3 loop spans 17 amino acids. CDR3 amino acids: CASRLEYRGRAGIEQFF. DNA of the CDR3: TGTGCCAGCAGATTAGAATACCGCGGGAGGGCCGGGATTGAGCAGTTCTTC.

The chain is built from TRBV19 and TRBJ1-5; 7 nucleotides match TRBD1. Looked up from germline, CDR1 is LNHDA and CDR2 is SQIVND (reference sequence). The CDR3 consists of 16 residues. V dropped 6 bases and J dropped 0; count of bases not matched to a gene: 8. CDR3 DNA: TGTGCCAGTAGAACAGGGGAGCGGTATAGCAATCAGCCCCAGCATTTT. Amino acids: CASRTGERYSNQPQHF.

This chain links TRBV10-3 with TRBJ2-1; D is possibly TRBD2 (5 bases). The germline V gene encodes CDR1 ENHRY and CDR2 SYGVKD. The V end lost 0 bases, the J end lost 7 bases, and 10 bases lay between the germline ends. CDR3 size: 14 residues. The CDR3 region is CAISESASLNEQFF. The CDR3 DNA reads TGTGCCATCAGTGAGTCGGCTAGCCTAAATGAGCAGTTCTTC.

The chain joins TRBV6-6 to TRBJ2-1; 12 bases are a match to TRBD2. V gave up 2 bases and J gave up 9 bases; unmatched junction bases: 5. This CDR3 has 15 residues. CDR1 and CDR2 from the germline V gene are MNHNY and SVGAGI (reference sequence). CDR3 DNA sequence: TGTGCCAGCAGTTACCTAGCGGGAGGGCCGGGTGAGCAGTTCTTC. This sequence encodes CASSYLAGGPGEQFF.

The chain couples TRBV4-1 to TRBJ2-1, with 9 bases fitting TRBD2. Germline lookup yields CDR1 MGHRA and CDR2 YSYEKL. The CDR3 extends over 17 amino acids. V gave up 2 bases and J gave up 6 bases; unmatched junction bases: 11. For the CDR3, the DNA is TGCGCCAGCAGCCAAATCGGACTAGCGTTAAGGGGCAATGAGCAGTTCTTC. It translates to CASSQIGLALRGNEQFF.

The CDR3 protein is CASSLSPNGELFF. For the CDR3, the DNA is TGTGCCAGCAGCTTATCTCCCAACGGGGAGCTGTTTTTT. The rearrangement links TRBV7-6 to TRBJ2-2; D uncertain. The CDR3 is made up of 13 amino acids. Trimming stripped 2 bases from V and 7 bases from J, with 8 bases between. CDR1 and CDR2 from the germline V gene are SGHVS and FNYEAQ.

The chain carries TRBV5-6 and TRBJ2-1, with 13 bases identical to TRBD2. J lost 9 bases, V lost 5 bases, and 8 bases had no gene match. Germline V CDR1 and CDR2: SGHDT, YYEEEE. The CDR3 extends over 15 amino acids. The CDR3 region has the DNA TGTGCCAGCAGAGGACTAGCGGGAGTGCAGAGTGAGCAGTTCTTC. Its translation is CASRGLAGVQSEQFF.

To note about this clone: Additional DNA sequences in this sample encode the identical CDR3. The V and J genes are TRBV14 and TRBJ1-1; no definite D call. This CDR3 has 13 residues. The germline V gene encodes CDR1 SGHDN and CDR2 FVKESK. V lost 2 bases to trimming and J lost 2 bases, with 6 bases between them. The CDR3 nucleotides are TGTGCCAGCAGCCAATTAGTCAACACTGAAGCTTTCTTT. It is translated as CASSQLVNTEAFF.

This chain links TRBV11-2 with TRBJ2-7; the match to TRBD1 covers 9 bases. The V gene's germline CDR1 is SGHAT and CDR2 FQNNGV. This CDR3 is built from 14 residues. V gave up 4 bases and J gave up 5 bases; unmatched junction bases: 6. The CDR3 loop is CASSSDRGSHEQYF. CDR3 nucleotide sequence: TGTGCCAGCAGCTCGGACAGGGGTTCCCACGAGCAGTACTTC. The full variable domain, completed using reference TRBV11-2 and TRBJ2-7, is EAGVAQSPRYKIIEKRQSVAFWCNPISGHATLYWYQQILGQGPKLLIQFQNNGVVDDSQLPKDRFSAERLKGVDSTLKIQPAKLEDSAVYLCASSSDRGSHEQYFGPGTRLTVT.